This T cell receptor beta chain was observed in a study of shared clonotypes between healthy human individuals. TCRdb's copy holds only in-frame clones and misses some; the assay was immunoSEQ multiplex PCR. Here the sample spans about 2 million clones, roughly 94% being singletons. This clone was observed a single time. CDR3 length equals 17 residues. Germline CDR1 and CDR2: SGHDT and YYEEEE. Trimming took 4 bases from V and 2 from J; bases not matched to a gene: 10. The chain couples TRBV5-6 to TRBJ2-2, with TRBD1 matching 8 bases. The sample was naive CD4+ T cells sorted from blood. Subset described: CD45RA+ positively selected. This TCR came from a man aged 18 to 30 in good health. The CDR3 DNA reads as TGTGCCAGCAGCCCCATCGGTGGGACAGGTAACACCGGGGAGCTGTTTTTT. Its translation is CASSPIGGTGNTGELFF.